These 21 T cell receptor beta chains originate from one sample sequenced in a study of technical replicates of blood from a handful of donors. TCRdb keeps only in-frame clones here, not all; method: immunoSEQ multiplex PCR. The table has some 74,000 clones, about 97% seen once. The sequenced sample consisted of T cells isolated from PBMCs. The receptors come from a human donor in good health.

The rearrangement links TRBV19 to TRBJ2-5; D is uncertain. Deletions cut 3 bases from V and 5 bases from J, with 10 bases between. The CDR3 is 13 residues long. Germline loops: CDR1 LNHDA, CDR2 SQIVND (reference sequence). DNA for the CDR3: TGTGCCAGTAGTATTTCTACCCCGGAGACCCAGTACTTC. This gives the protein CASSISTPETQYF. Together with reference TRBV19 and TRBJ2-5, the CDR3 gives the full variable domain: DGGITQSPKYLFRKEGQNVTLSCEQNLNHDAMYWYRQDPGQGLRLIYYSQIVNDFQKGDIAEGYSVSREKKESFPLTVTSAQKNPTAFYLCASSISTPETQYFGPGTRLLVL.

This chain uses TRBV5-8 with TRBJ2-7; 8 bases are a match to TRBD2. From germline, CDR1 is SGHTS and CDR2 YDEGEE. The CDR3 totals 13 residues. V gave up 5 bases and J gave up 5 bases; unmatched junction bases: 6. The DNA of the CDR3 is TGTGCCAGCAGTTTAAGCGGGAGACACGAGCAGTACTTC. Translation gives CASSLSGRHEQYF. Full variable domain (rest looked up from reference TRBV5-8 and TRBJ2-7): EAGVTQSPTHLIKTRGQQATLRCSPISGHTSVYWYQQALGLGLQFLLWYDEGEERNRGNFPPRFSGRQFPNYSSELNVNALELEDSALYLCASSLSGRHEQYFGPGTRLTVT.

The genes are TRBV6-1 and TRBJ2-7, with D perhaps matching TRBD1 (6 bases). The CDR3 runs 14 residues. Germline V gives CDR1 MNHNS, CDR2 SASEGT. The germline V and J ends were trimmed by 3 bases and 2 bases, with 11 bases remaining between them. The CDR3 is CASSDGDTAYEQYF. As DNA, the CDR3 is TGTGCCAGCAGTGACGGGGACACCGCCTACGAGCAGTACTTC.

The chain is built from TRBV6-1 and TRBJ2-2; D ambiguous. V lost 6 bases and J 3 bases, leaving 14 bases between the germline ends. Germline values: CDR1 MNHNS, CDR2 SASEGT. The CDR3 is 15 amino acids. This chain's CDR3 is CASRSGLYDTGELFF. DNA for the CDR3: TGTGCCAGCAGATCCGGGTTGTACGACACCGGGGAGCTGTTTTTT.

The chain combines TRBV6-5 with TRBJ1-1; D not certain. Germline V gives CDR1 MNHEY, CDR2 SVGAGI. V was trimmed by 7 bases and J by 9 bases, leaving 12 bases between them. This CDR3 region has 11 residues. This CDR3 is CASTAGLKAFF. The CDR3 DNA sequence: TGTGCCAGCACGGCTGGGCTTAAAGCTTTCTTT.

The chain links TRBV6-1 to TRBJ1-2; D is perhaps TRBD1 (6 bases). This CDR3 has 14 residues. Trimming shortened V by 5 bases and J by 3 bases, and 13 bases separated the two germline ends. Germline V CDR1 and CDR2: MNHNS, SASEGT. Here the CDR3 DNA reads TGTGCCAGCAGTAACCGGACAGCCTACTATGGCTACACCTTC. This codes for CASSNRTAYYGYTF.

The CDR3 loop reads CASSSLREQYF. CDR3 bases: TGTGCCAGCAGCTCCCTGCGAGAGCAGTACTTC. The chain uses TRBV7-2 and TRBJ2-7; no clear D gene. There are 11 residues in the CDR3. CDR1 SGHTA and CDR2 FQGNSA come from the germline V gene. V lost 4 bases and J 7 bases, leaving 8 bases between the germline ends. The full variable domain, with the rest looked up from reference TRBV7-2 and TRBJ2-7, is GAGVSQSPSNKVTEKGKDVELRCDPISGHTALYWYRQSLGQGLEFLIYFQGNSAPDKSGLPSDRFSAERTGGSVSTLTIQRTQQEDSAVYLCASSSLREQYFGPGTRLTVT.

The chain employs TRBV19 and TRBJ2-3, with D maybe TRBD1 (5 bases). Trimming stripped 3 bases from V and 1 base from J, with 11 bases between. The CDR3 loop spans 15 amino acids. CDR1 LNHDA and CDR2 SQIVND come from the germline V gene (reference sequence). CDR3 sequence: CASSIIGAGTDTQYF. CDR3 sequence (DNA): TGTGCCAGTAGTATTATAGGGGCAGGCACAGATACGCAGTATTTT.

The chain combines TRBV9 with TRBJ2-3; 8 bases match TRBD2. This CDR3 has 15 residues. Germline V gene data show CDR1 as SGDLS and CDR2 as YYNGEE. J lost 0 bases, V lost 3 bases, and 3 bases had no gene match. The CDR3 is CASSDQRESTDTQYF. Written as DNA, the CDR3 is TGTGCCAGCAGCGATCAGCGGGAGAGCACAGATACGCAGTATTTT. Supplemented by reference TRBV9 and TRBJ2-3, the full variable domain reads DSGVTQTPKHLITATGQRVTLRCSPRSGDLSVYWYQQSLDQGLQFLIQYYNGEERAKGNILERFSAQQFPDLHSELNLSSLELGDSALYFCASSDQRESTDTQYFGPGTRLTVL.

This sequence joins TRBV30 and TRBJ2-3, with 8 bases that match TRBD2. The CDR3 totals 16 residues. Germline V gene lookup returns CDR1 GTSNPN and CDR2 SVGIG (reference sequence). Germline trimming cut 2 bases from V and 6 bases from J; bases unmatched to any gene: 13. The CDR3 loop reads CAWSNPWRGEEDTQYF. The CDR3, as DNA: TGTGCCTGGAGTAACCCCTGGCGGGGGGAAGAGGATACGCAGTATTTT.

This clone was seen more than once but under ten times. The chain carries TRBV13 and TRBJ2-5; D gene ambiguous. The CDR3 consists of 14 residues. The V end was cut by 1 base, the J end by 0 bases, with 6 bases between. CDR1 and CDR2 from the germline V gene are PRHDT and FYEKMQ (reference sequence). DNA of the CDR3: TGTGCCAGCAGCTTAGCTCGGTACCAAGAGACCCAGTACTTC. As protein: CASSLARYQETQYF.

The J gene is TRBJ2-5, the V gene TRBV2, with 7 bases that match TRBD1. Looked up from germline, CDR1 is SNHLY and CDR2 is FYNNEI. After removal of 7 bases from V and 5 bases from J, the junction contained 13 bases not matched to a gene. This CDR3 region has 15 residues. In nucleotides, the CDR3 is TGTGCCAGCACCCAAACGACAGGGAGAAAGGAGACCCAGTACTTC. Amino acid sequence: CASTQTTGRKETQYF. The full variable domain, its missing parts supplied by reference TRBV2 and TRBJ2-5, is EPEVTQTPSHQVTQMGQEVILRCVPISNHLYFYWYRQILGQKVEFLVSFYNNEISEKSEIFDDQFSVERPDGSNFTLKIRSTKLEDSAMYFCASTQTTGRKETQYFGPGTRLLVL.

The chain links TRBV7-9 to TRBJ2-1, with 7 positions matching TRBD1. V shed 6 bases and J 8 bases; nucleotides not matched to a gene: 4. Germline lookup yields CDR1 SEHNR and CDR2 FQNEAQ (reference sequence). This CDR3 region has 12 residues. The CDR3 spells CASSFGQDEQFF. The CDR3 region has the DNA TGTGCCAGCAGTTTTGGACAGGATGAGCAGTTCTTC. The full variable domain, its missing parts supplied by reference TRBV7-9 and TRBJ2-1, is DTGVSQNPRHKITKRGQNVTFRCDPISEHNRLYWYRQTLGQGPEFLTYFQNEAQLEKSRLLSDRFSAERPKGSFSTLEIQRTEQGDSAMYLCASSFGQDEQFFGPGTRLTVL.

In this sample, this clone turned up once. V and J are TRBV7-8 and TRBJ1-1; the D is unclear. In germline, CDR1 is SGHVS, CDR2 FQNEAQ. The CDR3 is 12 amino acids. The V end was cut by 5 bases, the J end by 6 bases, with 10 bases between. In DNA form, the CDR3 reads TGTGCCAGCAGCCGGGAAAGCGCTGAAGCTTTCTTT. Protein product: CASSRESAEAFF.

The J gene is TRBJ1-1, the V gene TRBV5-5; tentatively, D is TRBD1 (5 bases). V was trimmed by 0 bases and J by 2 bases, leaving 11 bases between them. Germline CDR1 reads SGHKS; CDR2 reads YYEKEE (reference sequence). The CDR3 is made up of 15 amino acids. CDR3 in amino acids: CASSLGPTGNTEAFF. The CDR3 DNA sequence: TGTGCCAGCAGCTTGGGACCTACAGGTAACACTGAAGCTTTCTTT.

V gene TRBV18 combines with J gene TRBJ2-1, with D possibly matching TRBD2 (6 bases). V was pared by 6 bases and J by 6 bases, with 18 bases between. There are 15 residues in the CDR3. Germline lookup yields CDR1 KGHSH and CDR2 LQKENI. CDR3 amino acids: CASSPRRDLGNEQFF. CDR3 nucleotides: TGTGCCAGCTCTCCAAGAAGGGACTTGGGCAATGAGCAGTTCTTC.

This chain connects TRBV7-2 to TRBJ1-1; tentatively, D is TRBD1 (6 bases). V lost 3 bases and J 0 bases, leaving 11 bases between the germline ends. CDR1 and CDR2 (germline): SGHTA, FQGNSA. CDR3 size: 15 residues. CDR3 loop: CASSFFTGLNTEAFF. CDR3 in DNA: TGTGCCAGCAGCTTTTTTACAGGGTTGAACACTGAAGCTTTCTTT.

This clone was seen once. The rearrangement uses TRBV18 and TRBJ2-2; 10 positions match TRBD2. Germline lookup yields CDR1 KGHSH and CDR2 LQKENI. This CDR3 contains 16 residues. With 2 bases clipped from V and 6 bases from J, the junction kept 6 bases outside the gene matches. CDR3 nucleotide sequence: TGTGCCAGCTCACCATACGCTAGCGGGAGAGCCGGGGAGCTGTTTTTT. Its protein product is CASSPYASGRAGELFF. Full variable domain (rest looked up from reference TRBV18 and TRBJ2-2): NAGVMQNPRHLVRRRGQEARLRCSPMKGHSHVYWYRQLPEEGLKFMVYLQKENIIDESGMPKERFSAEFPKEGPSILRIQQVVRGDSAAYFCASSPYASGRAGELFFGEGSRLTVL.

The chain joins TRBV30 to TRBJ1-1; 7 nucleotides match TRBD1. The CDR3 is made up of 16 amino acids. J was trimmed by 0 bases and V by 5 bases; bases with no gene match: 12. Germline assignment: CDR1 GTSNPN and CDR2 SVGIG (reference sequence). In DNA form, the CDR3 reads TGTGCCTGGGGGGACAGCAACTCGTTCATGAACACTGAAGCTTTCTTT. Its protein is CAWGDSNSFMNTEAFF.

J is TRBJ1-5 and V is TRBV7-8, with 7 bases aligning to TRBD1. CDR1 is SGHVS and CDR2 is FQNEAQ in the germline V gene. V lost 5 bases, J lost 7 bases, and 11 bases stayed unmatched. This CDR3 contains 15 residues. The chain's CDR3 is CASSPRQGGGQPQHF. The CDR3 DNA sequence: TGTGCCAGCAGCCCCCGACAGGGAGGAGGACAGCCCCAGCATTTT.

The V gene is TRBV6-1, the J gene TRBJ1-3; 7 bases are a match to TRBD1. This CDR3 has 20 amino acids. Trimming at V came to 2 bases and at J to 0 bases, leaving 16 bases not matched to a gene. Germline V gives CDR1 MNHNS, CDR2 SASEGT. CDR3 amino acids: CASSERGRWGIQSSGNTIYF. The CDR3 DNA follows: TGTGCCAGCAGTGAAAGGGGGCGATGGGGGATCCAGTCCTCTGGAAACACCATATATTTT.